This T cell receptor beta chain was sequenced during a study of shared clonotypes between healthy human individuals. As concerns this clone: Its antigen remains unknown.

Naive CD4+ cells were CD45RA-selected; the remaining cells were memory. Over several immunoSEQ plates, each subset's genomic DNA was distributed in even portions. The table came from immunoSEQ multiplex PCR; TCRdb's copy has only in-frame clones and leaves some out. In the table there are some 2,000,000 clones, over 85% of which are singletons. The study's findings and limits: The genetic and exposure-history diversity represented was limited by few donors.

The length of the CDR3 is 15 residues. The germline V gene encodes CDR1 ENHRY and CDR2 SYGVKD. The junction had 3 bases not matched to a gene; V was cut back by 3 bases and J by 2 bases. The sample was naive CD4+ T cells sorted from blood. Subset reported: CD45RA+ positively selected. This chain joins TRBV10-3 and TRBJ2-3, with TRBD2 matching over 9 bases. The receptor was isolated from a man younger than 35 in good health. Here the CDR3 reads CAISDRGGDTDTQYF. The DNA of the CDR3 is TGTGCCATCAGTGACCGCGGGGGGGACACAGATACGCAGTATTTT.